The present TCR beta chain was sequenced within a study of T cell repertoires in aging, cancer and after chemotherapy (dated by TCRdb to the late 2010s). With regard to the full study: The donors fell into six age groups ranging from 30 or younger to 70 or older, and each group had at least three individuals. A cohort of roughly 220 cancer patients (approximately 92 with hematological and approximately 120 with solid cancers) was assembled, and approximately 97 healthy donors were included as a reference group. To look at immunoaging and at how T cells reconstitute after chemotherapy, the study profiled TCR beta repertoires in peripheral blood from both healthy donors and cancer patients. The complete dataset included about 9.1 million TCR reads. TCR repertoires from healthy donor controls were recorded over periods of several months to years and showed clear clonal overlap between repeated samplings.

Instead of sorted cells or RNA, genomic DNA extracted from peripheral blood served as the source for amplifying TCR beta rearrangements. V ends up 1 base short and J 2 bases short, with an unmatched junction base count of 4. The CDR3 covers 16 residues, taking in both the cysteine and the phenylalanine. Just CDR3 DNA is preserved here, 48 bases in frame from base 1. Reading the germline V gene gives CDR1 SGHTA and CDR2 FQGNSA. Rearranged TRB sequences spanning V, D and J segments were amplified by multiplex touch-down PCR using a mixed TRB-A/B primer pool. Two consecutive PCR reactions with Phusion HS II polymerase added Illumina adapters and sample indices to the amplicons. Amplicons were gel-purified using the NucleoSpin Gel and PCR Clean-up kit and were subsequently checked with Qubit and an Agilent 2100 Bioanalyzer. Libraries were sequenced on an Illumina MiSeq using 600-cycle, single-indexed, paired-end runs. For the original study's pipeline: MiXCR versions 2.12 and 3.0.5 were used to process TRB sequences. A clone was defined as each unique CDR3 nucleotide sequence, and only productive sequences supported by at least two reads were kept. The repertoire metrics were Shannon diversity, evenness, clonality (calculated as one minus evenness), and diversity profiles parameterized by alpha from 0 to 5. Generation probabilities of clones in paired pre- and post-chemotherapy samples were computed with the IGoR algorithm. TCRdb itself trimmed the public reads at Q25 with fastp, ran MiXCR and retained productive beta chains. CDR3 protein sequences are deduplicated, and each keeps its most common genes and DNA. The V and J calls reflect TCRdb's pipeline rather than the authors' work. The sample yields around 12,000 distinct CDR3 sequences; around 23% were counted once. 48% of the sample belongs to the ten largest clones.

This clonotype was detected many times. Its antigen is still unknown. The record has no base qualities; no much larger clone is one base away. On the study overall, not on this receptor specifically: Median generation probability increased over the chemotherapy interval in both cancer cohorts, suggesting repertoire reconstitution through rebound thymic output. It was noted by the authors that conclusions about immunological memory after chemotherapy cannot be drawn from the repertoire data. Declining TCR diversity with age in healthy donors was mainly explained by loss of richness; in cancer patients, loss of evenness also contributed. Compared with age-matched healthy donors, untreated patients with either hematological or solid cancers had significantly lower TCR diversity in the blood along with higher clonality.

This receptor chain uses TRBV7-2 and TRBJ2-3; TRBD2 fits 9 bases in the junction. Material for sequencing was blood. This TCR was sampled from a human donor in good health. The CDR3 sequence is CASSLVAGADTDTQYF. The nucleotide sequence is given as TGTGCCAGCAGCTTAGTAGCGGGGGCAGACACAGATACGCAGTATTTT.